Listed below are T cell receptor beta chains from one sample, sequenced in a study of OX40 agonist ivuxolimab in advanced cancers. TCRdb keeps only in-frame clones here, not all; method: immunoSEQ multiplex PCR. Among 90,000 or so clones listed, approximately 92% were seen once. The sequences come from CD4+ or CD8+ T cells sorted from blood, collected in a trial of the OX40 agonist ivuxolimab. The source of these receptors is an adult with an advanced solid tumor such as melanoma, head and neck, liver or kidney cancer. The CDR3 runs from the conserved cysteine through the conserved F or W.

J | V | CDR3
TRBJ1-1 | TRBV27 | CASSLSWGSPEAFF
TRBJ1-6 | TRBV15 | CATSNSLWGLTGAADSPLHF
TRBJ2-7 | TRBV9 | CASSESLRGANSEQYF
TRBJ2-5 | TRBV30 | CAWSPYSGRETQYF
TRBJ2-7 | TRBV5-4 | CASSLRERIYEQYF
TRBJ2-7 | TRBV10-2 | CASSWDRTYEQYF
TRBJ1-2 | TRBV6-5 | CASSYSPGEGFYGYTF
TRBJ1-1 | TRBV5-1 | CASSLLGEVTEAFF
TRBJ1-1 | TRBV9 | CASSVGTGNTEAFF
TRBJ1-5 | TRBV5-1 | CASSPRGGEFVQPQHF
TRBJ2-5 | TRBV25-1 | CASSSFSGTGDFQETQYF
TRBJ1-6 | TRBV5-5 | CASSPDRSAPGSSPLHF
TRBJ2-7 | TRBV4-1 | CASSFRTESYEQYF
TRBJ1-3 | TRBV13 | CASSIPGQSPPIYF
TRBJ2-1 | TRBV6-5 | CASSYSAGNNEQFF
TRBJ1-1 | TRBV4-1 | CASRRDSLNTEAFF
TRBJ2-7 | TRBV14 | CASSHSGQGGQYF
TRBJ2-5 | TRBV2 | CASTALGQGAETQYF
TRBJ2-7 | TRBV27 | CASSLVGRPNTYEQYF
TRBJ1-1 | TRBV6-6 | CASGLGGDEAFF
TRBJ1-1 | TRBV4-1 | CASSQVSGTNYEAFF
TRBJ2-7 | TRBV5-1 | CASSWTSGYEQYF
TRBJ1-2 | TRBV7-8 | CASSPRAFYGYTF
TRBJ1-2 | TRBV7-9 | CASSLDGGWSYTF
TRBJ1-2 | TRBV28 | CASSLGLSLNYGYTF
TRBJ2-5 | TRBV5-8 | CASSSASGDYQETQYF
TRBJ1-4 | TRBV30 | CAWSVSEKLFF
TRBJ2-7 | TRBV5-4 | CASSVGTGYEQYF
TRBJ2-7 | TRBV29-1 | CSVDLGGGYEQYF
TRBJ1-3 | TRBV29-1 | CSGLGREPCHKYF